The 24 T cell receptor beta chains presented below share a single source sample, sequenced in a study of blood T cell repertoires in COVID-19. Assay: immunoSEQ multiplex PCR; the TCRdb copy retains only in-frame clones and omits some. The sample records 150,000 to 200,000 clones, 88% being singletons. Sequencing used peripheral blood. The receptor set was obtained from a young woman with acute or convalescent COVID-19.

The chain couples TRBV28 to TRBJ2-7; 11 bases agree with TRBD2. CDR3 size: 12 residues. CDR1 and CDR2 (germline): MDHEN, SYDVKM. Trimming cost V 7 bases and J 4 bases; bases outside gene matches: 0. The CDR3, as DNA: TGTGCCAGCACTAGCGGGAGGTACGAGCAGTACTTC. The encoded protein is CASTSGRYEQYF. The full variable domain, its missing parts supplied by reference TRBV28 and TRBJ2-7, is DVKVTQSSRYLVKRTGEKVFLECVQDMDHENMFWYRQDPGLGLRLIYFSYDVKMKEKGDIPEGYSVSREKKERFSLILESASTNQTSMYLCASTSGRYEQYFGPGTRLTVT.

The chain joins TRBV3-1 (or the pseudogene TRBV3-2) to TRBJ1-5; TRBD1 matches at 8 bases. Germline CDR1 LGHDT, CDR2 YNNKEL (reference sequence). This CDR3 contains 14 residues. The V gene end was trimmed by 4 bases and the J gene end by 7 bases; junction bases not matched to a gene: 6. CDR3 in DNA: TGTGCCAGCAGCCCACAGGGGGGCGGGCAGCCCCAGCATTTT. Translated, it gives CASSPQGGGQPQHF.

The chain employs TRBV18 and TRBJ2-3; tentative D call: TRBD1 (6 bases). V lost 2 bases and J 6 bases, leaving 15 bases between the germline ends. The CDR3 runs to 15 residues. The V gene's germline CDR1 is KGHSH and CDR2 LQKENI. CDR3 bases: TGTGCCAGCTCACCAGAGACAGGAACTCCGGATACGCAGTATTTT. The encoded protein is CASSPETGTPDTQYF.

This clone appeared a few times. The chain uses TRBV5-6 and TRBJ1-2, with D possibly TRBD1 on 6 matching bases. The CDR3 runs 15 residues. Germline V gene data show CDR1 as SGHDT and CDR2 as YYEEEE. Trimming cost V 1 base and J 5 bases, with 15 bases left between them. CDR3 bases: TGTGCCAGCAGCTTGTTCGGGGGGCGAACTTATGGCTACACCTTC. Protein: CASSLFGGRTYGYTF.

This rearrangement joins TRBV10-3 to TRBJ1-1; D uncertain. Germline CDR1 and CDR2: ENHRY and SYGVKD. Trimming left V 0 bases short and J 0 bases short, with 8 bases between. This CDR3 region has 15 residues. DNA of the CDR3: TGTGCCATCAGTGAGTCAGCGGTCATGAACACTGAAGCTTTCTTT. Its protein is CAISESAVMNTEAFF.

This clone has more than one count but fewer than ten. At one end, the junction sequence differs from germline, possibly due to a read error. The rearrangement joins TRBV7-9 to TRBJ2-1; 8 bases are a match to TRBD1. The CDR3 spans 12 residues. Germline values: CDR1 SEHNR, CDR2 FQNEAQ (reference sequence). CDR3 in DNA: TGTGCCAGCAGCTTGACTTCGGACAGGGTTATCTTC. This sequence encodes CASSLTSDRVIF.

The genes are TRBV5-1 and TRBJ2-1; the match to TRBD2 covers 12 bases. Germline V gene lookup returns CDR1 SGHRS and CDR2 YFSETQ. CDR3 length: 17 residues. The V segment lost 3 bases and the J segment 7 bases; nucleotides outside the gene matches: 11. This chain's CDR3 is CASSSSTSGRGMNEQFF. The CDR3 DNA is TGCGCCAGCAGCTCATCGACTAGCGGGAGAGGTATGAATGAGCAGTTCTTC.

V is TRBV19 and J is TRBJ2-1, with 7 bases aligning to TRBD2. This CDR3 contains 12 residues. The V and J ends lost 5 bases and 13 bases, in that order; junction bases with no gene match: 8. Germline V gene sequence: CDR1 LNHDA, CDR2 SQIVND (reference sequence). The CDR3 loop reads CASSPGLDFQFF. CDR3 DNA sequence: TGTGCCAGTAGTCCCGGACTAGATTTTCAGTTCTTC.

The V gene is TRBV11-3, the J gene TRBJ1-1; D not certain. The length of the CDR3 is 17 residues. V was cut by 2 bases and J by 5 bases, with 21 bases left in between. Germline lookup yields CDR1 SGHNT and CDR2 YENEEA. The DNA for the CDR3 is TGTGCCAGCAGCTTATTTGTCGGCCTAAAGAGCGGTACTGAAGCTTTCTTT. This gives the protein CASSLFVGLKSGTEAFF.

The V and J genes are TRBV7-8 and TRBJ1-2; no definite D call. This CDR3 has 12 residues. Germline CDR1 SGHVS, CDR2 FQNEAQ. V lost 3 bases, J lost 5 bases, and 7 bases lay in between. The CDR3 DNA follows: TGTGCCAGCAGCTTTGTCGGTTATGGCTACACCTTC. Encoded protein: CASSFVGYGYTF.

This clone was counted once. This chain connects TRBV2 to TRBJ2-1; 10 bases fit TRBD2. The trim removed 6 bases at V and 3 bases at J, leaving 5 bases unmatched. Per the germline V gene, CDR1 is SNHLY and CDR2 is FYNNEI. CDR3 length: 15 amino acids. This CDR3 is CASRPGLAHYNEQFF. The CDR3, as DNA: TGTGCCAGCAGGCCGGGACTAGCGCACTACAATGAGCAGTTCTTC.

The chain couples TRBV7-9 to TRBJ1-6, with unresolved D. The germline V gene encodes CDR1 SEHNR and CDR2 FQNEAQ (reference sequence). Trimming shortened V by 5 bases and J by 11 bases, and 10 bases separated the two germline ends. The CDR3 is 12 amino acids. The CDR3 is CASSLDLPPLHF. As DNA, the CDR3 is TGTGCCAGCAGCCTAGACCTACCACCCCTCCACTTT.

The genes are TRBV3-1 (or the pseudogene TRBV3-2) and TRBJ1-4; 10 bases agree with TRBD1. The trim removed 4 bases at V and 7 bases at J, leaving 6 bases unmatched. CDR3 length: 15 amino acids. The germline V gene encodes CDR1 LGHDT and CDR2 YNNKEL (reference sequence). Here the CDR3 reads CASSRTTGGSEKLFF. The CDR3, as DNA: TGTGCCAGCAGCCGCACGACAGGGGGCAGTGAAAAACTGTTTTTT.

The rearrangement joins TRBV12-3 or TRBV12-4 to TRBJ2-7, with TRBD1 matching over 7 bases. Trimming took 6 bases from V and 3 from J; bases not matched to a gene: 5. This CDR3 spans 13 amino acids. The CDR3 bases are TGTGCCAGCAGGTCACAGGGGCACTACGAGCAGTACTTC. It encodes CASRSQGHYEQYF.

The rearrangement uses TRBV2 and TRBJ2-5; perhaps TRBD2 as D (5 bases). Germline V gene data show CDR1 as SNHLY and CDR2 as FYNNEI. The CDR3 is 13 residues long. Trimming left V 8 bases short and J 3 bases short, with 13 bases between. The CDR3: CASGGGVKETQYF. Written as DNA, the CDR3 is TGTGCCAGCGGCGGAGGTGTAAAAGAGACCCAGTACTTC.

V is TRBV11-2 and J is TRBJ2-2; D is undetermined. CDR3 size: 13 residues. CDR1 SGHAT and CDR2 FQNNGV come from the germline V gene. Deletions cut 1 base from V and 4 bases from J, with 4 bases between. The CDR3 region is CASSLVSTGELFF. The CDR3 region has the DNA TGTGCCAGCAGCTTAGTCTCCACCGGGGAGCTGTTTTTT. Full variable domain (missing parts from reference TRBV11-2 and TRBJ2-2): EAGVAQSPRYKIIEKRQSVAFWCNPISGHATLYWYQQILGQGPKLLIQFQNNGVVDDSQLPKDRFSAERLKGVDSTLKIQPAKLEDSAVYLCASSLVSTGELFFGEGSRLTVL.

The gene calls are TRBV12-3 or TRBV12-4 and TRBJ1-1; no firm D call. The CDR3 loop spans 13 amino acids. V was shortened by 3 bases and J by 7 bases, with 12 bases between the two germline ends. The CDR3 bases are TGTGCCAGCAGTTTTTCGGGTAGCGGTGAAGCTTTCTTT. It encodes CASSFSGSGEAFF.

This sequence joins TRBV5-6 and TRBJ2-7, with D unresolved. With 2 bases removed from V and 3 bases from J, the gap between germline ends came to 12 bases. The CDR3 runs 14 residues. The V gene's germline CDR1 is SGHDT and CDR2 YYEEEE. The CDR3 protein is CASSLRGQFYEQYF. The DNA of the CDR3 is TGTGCCAGCAGCTTACGTGGGCAGTTCTACGAGCAGTACTTC.

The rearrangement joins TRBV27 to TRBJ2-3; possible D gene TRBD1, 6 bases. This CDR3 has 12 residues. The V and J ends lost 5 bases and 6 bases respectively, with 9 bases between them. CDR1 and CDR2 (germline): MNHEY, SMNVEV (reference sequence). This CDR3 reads CASSRRGDTQYF. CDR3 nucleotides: TGTGCCAGCAGTAGAAGGGGGGATACGCAGTATTTT.

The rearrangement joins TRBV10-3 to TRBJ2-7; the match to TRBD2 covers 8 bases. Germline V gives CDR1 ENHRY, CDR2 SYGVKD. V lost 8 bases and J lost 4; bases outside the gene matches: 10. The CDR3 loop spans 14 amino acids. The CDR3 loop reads CAIGQLAEEYEQYF. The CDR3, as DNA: TGTGCCATCGGACAACTAGCGGAAGAATACGAGCAGTACTTC.

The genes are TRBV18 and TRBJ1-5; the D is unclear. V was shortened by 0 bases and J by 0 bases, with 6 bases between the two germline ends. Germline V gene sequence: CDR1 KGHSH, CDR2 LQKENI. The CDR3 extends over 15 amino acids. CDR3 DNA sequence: TGTGCCAGCTCACCACCCCCTAATAGCAATCAGCCCCAGCATTTT. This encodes CASSPPPNSNQPQHF.

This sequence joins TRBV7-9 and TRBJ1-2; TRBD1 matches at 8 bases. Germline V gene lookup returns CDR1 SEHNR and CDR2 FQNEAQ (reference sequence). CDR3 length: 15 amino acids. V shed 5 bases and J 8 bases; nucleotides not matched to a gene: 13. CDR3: CASSEGQGPQEGYTF. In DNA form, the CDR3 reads TGTGCCAGCAGCGAAGGACAGGGCCCCCAGGAAGGCTACACCTTC.

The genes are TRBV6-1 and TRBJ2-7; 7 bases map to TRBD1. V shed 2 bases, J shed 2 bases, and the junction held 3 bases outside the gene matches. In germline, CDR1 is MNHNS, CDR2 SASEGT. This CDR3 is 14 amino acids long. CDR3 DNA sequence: TGTGCCAGCAGTGAAAGGGACAGCACCTACGAGCAGTACTTC. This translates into CASSERDSTYEQYF.

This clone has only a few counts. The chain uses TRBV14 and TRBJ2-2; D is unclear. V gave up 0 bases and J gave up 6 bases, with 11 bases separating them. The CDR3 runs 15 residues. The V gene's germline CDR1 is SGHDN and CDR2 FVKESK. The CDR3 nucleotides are TGTGCCAGCAGCCAAGATCGTCTCCCTGCCGGGGAGCTGTTTTTT. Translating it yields CASSQDRLPAGELFF. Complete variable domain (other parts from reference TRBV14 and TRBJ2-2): EAGVTQFPSHSVIEKGQTVTLRCDPISGHDNLYWYRRVMGKEIKFLLHFVKESKQDESGMPNNRFLAERTGGTYSTLKVQPAELEDSGVYFCASSQDRLPAGELFFGEGSRLTVL.